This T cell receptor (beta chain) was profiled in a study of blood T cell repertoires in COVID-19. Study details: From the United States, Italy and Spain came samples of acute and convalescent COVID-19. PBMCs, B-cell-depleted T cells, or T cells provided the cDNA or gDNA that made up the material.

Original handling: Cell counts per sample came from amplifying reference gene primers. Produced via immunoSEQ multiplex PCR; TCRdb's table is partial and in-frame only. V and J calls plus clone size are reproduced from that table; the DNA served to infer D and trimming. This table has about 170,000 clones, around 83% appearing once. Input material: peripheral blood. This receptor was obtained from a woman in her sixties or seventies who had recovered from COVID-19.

Here the CDR3 DNA reads TGTGCCAGCAGCAAAAACGGCAGGAAGAACACCGGGGAGCTGTTTTTT. Protein sequence: CASSKNGRKNTGELFF. The chain uses TRBV21-1 and TRBJ2-2; the table's TRBD1 call for D was not verified on the DNA. TRBV21-1 is a pseudogene locus. This CDR3 has 16 amino acids.